This TCR beta chain was recovered during a study of blood T cell repertoires in COVID-19. As for the study in general: Donors in the United States, Italy and Spain gave samples during acute or convalescent COVID-19. The analysed material was cDNA or gDNA that came from T cells, B-cell-depleted T cells, or PBMCs.

Seattle cases were enrolled at active infection and followed longitudinally. Per the study methods: The assay estimated nucleated cells by amplifying reference gene primers. Sequencing was performed with immunoSEQ multiplex PCR; in TCRdb, only in-frame clones are kept and a portion is missing. The V and J calls and the clone size are those of that table, but D and trimming were determined from the DNA. Among about 250,000 clones listed, around 88% were seen once. Trimming shortened V by 0 bases and J by 2 bases, and 6 bases separated the two germline ends. This CDR3 is built from 14 residues. Germline CDR1 is SGDLS and CDR2 is YYNGEE.

The specimen sequenced was peripheral blood. This chain uses TRBV9 with TRBJ1-3; tentatively, D is TRBD1 (6 bases). The source of this sequence is a woman aged 25 to 45 with COVID-19, enrolled during active disease. The CDR3 DNA sequence: TGTGCCAGCAGCGTAGGGGGGCCTGGAAACACCATATATTTT. Translated: CASSVGGPGNTIYF.